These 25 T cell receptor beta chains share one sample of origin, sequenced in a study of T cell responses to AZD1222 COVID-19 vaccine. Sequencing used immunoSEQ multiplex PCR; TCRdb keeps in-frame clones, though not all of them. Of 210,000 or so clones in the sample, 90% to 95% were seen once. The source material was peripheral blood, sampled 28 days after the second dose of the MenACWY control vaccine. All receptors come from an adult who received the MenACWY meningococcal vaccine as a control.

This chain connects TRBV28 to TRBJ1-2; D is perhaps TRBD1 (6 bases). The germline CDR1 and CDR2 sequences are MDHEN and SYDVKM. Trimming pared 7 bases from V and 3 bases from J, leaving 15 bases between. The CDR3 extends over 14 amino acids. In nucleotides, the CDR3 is TGTGCCAGCATGGGTCGGGGGCCCCACTATGGCTACACCTTC. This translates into CASMGRGPHYGYTF.

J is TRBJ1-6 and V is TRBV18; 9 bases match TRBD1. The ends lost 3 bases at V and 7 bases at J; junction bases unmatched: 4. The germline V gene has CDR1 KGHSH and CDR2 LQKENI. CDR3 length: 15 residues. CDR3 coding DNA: TGTGCCAGCTCACCCTTGGACAGGGGAAATTCACCCCTCCACTTT. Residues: CASSPLDRGNSPLHF.

CDR3 sequence: CASKLSWGVSYEQYF. The CDR3 nucleotides read TGCGCCAGCAAACTTTCATGGGGGGTCTCCTACGAGCAGTACTTC. The chain combines TRBV5-1 with TRBJ2-7, with D maybe TRBD2 (6 bases). With 6 bases removed from V and 0 bases from J, the gap between germline ends came to 16 bases. Germline values: CDR1 SGHRS, CDR2 YFSETQ. The CDR3 is 15 amino acids. The whole variable domain, filled in from reference TRBV5-1 and TRBJ2-7, reads KAGVTQTPRYLIKTRGQQVTLSCSPISGHRSVSWYQQTPGQGLQFLFEYFSETQRNKGNFPGRFSGRQFSNSRSEMNVSTLELGDSALYLCASKLSWGVSYEQYFGPGTRLTVT.

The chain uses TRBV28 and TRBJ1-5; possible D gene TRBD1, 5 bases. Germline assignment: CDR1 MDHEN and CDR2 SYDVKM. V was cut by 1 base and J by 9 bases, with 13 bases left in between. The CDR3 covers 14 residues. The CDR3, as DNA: TGTGCCAGCAGTTTATATCCGGGGGTGCGGCCCCAGCATTTT. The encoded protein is CASSLYPGVRPQHF. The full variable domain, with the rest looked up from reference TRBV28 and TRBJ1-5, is DVKVTQSSRYLVKRTGEKVFLECVQDMDHENMFWYRQDPGLGLRLIYFSYDVKMKEKGDIPEGYSVSREKKERFSLILESASTNQTSMYLCASSLYPGVRPQHFGDGTRLSIL.

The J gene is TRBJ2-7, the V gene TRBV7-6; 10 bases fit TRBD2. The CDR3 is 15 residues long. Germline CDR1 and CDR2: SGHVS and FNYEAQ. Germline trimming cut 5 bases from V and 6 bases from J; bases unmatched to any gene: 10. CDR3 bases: TGTGCCAGCAGCCCATCGGCTAGCGGGGGAGGCGAGCAGTACTTC. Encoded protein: CASSPSASGGGEQYF.

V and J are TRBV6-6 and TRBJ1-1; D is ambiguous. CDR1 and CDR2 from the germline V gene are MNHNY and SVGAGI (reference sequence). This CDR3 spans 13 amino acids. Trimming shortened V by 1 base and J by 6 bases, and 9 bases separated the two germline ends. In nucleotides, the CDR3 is TGTGCCAGCAGTTACTTCCCGGGCGCTGAAGCTTTCTTT. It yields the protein CASSYFPGAEAFF.

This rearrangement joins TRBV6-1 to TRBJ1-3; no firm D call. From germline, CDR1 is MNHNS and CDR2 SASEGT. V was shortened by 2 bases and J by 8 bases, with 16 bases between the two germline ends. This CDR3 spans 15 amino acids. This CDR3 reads CASSEPAFFGDTIYF. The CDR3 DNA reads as TGTGCCAGCAGTGAACCGGCCTTCTTTGGGGACACCATATATTTT.

CDR3 sequence (DNA): TGTGCCAGCAGCTTAGGGCCAGGGTCAAACACCGGGGAGCTGTTTTTT. The encoded protein is CASSLGPGSNTGELFF. The rearrangement uses TRBV7-9 and TRBJ2-2; TRBD1 might be the D (5 bases). V shed 1 base and J shed 2 bases, with 11 bases lying between them. The CDR3 sequence is 16 residues long. Germline V gives CDR1 SEHNR, CDR2 FQNEAQ (reference sequence).

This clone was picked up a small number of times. The CDR3 bases are TGTGCCAGCAACGAGGGACAGGTAGCTCCGGGGACCCAGTACTTC. Amino acid sequence: CASNEGQVAPGTQYF. V is TRBV2 and J is TRBJ2-5; the match to TRBD1 covers 8 bases. The CDR3 spans 15 residues. CDR1 is SNHLY and CDR2 is FYNNEI in the germline V gene. J lost 7 bases, V lost 7 bases, and 14 bases had no gene match.

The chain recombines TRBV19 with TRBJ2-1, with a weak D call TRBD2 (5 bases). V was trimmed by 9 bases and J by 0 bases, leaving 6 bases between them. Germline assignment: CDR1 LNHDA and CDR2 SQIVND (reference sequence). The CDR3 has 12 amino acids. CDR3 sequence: CASGVSYNEQFF. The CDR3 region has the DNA TGTGCCAGCGGGGTCTCCTACAATGAGCAGTTCTTC.

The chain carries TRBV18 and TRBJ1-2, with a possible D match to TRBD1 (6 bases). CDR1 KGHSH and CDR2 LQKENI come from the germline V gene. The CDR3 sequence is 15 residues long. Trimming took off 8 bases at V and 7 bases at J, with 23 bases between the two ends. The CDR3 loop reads CASTPTEAIGGGYTF. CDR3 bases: TGTGCCAGCACCCCGACGGAGGCGATAGGGGGTGGCTACACCTTC.

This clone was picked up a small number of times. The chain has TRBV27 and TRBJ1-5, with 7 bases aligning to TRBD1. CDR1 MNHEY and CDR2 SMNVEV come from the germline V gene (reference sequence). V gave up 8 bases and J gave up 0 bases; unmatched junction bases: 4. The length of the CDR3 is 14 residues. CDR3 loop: CASDREDSNQPQHF. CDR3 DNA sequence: TGTGCCAGCGACAGGGAAGATAGCAATCAGCCCCAGCATTTT.

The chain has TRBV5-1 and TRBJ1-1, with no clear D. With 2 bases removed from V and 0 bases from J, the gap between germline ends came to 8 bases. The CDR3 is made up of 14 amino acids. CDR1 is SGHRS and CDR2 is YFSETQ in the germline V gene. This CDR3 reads CASSFGQVNTEAFF. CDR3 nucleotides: TGCGCCAGCAGCTTCGGGCAGGTGAACACTGAAGCTTTCTTT.

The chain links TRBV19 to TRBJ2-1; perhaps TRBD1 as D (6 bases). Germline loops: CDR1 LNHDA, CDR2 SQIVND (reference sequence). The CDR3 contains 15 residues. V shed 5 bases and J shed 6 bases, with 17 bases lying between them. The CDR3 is CASSPLVGTINEQFF. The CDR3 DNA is TGTGCCAGTAGTCCCTTGGTTGGGACAATCAATGAGCAGTTCTTC.

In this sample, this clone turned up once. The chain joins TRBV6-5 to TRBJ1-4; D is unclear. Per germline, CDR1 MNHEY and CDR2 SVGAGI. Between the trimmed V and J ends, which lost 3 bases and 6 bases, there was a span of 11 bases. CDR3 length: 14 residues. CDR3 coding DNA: TGTGCCAGCAGTTATGTAGAGGGTGATGAAAAACTGTTTTTT. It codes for CASSYVEGDEKLFF.

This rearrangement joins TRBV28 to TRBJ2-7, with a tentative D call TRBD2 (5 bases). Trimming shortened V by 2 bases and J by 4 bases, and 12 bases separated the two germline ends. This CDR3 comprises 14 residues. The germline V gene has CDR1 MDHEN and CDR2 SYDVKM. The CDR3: CASSLVTRSYEQYF. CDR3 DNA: TGTGCCAGCAGTTTAGTAACTAGAAGTTACGAGCAGTACTTC.

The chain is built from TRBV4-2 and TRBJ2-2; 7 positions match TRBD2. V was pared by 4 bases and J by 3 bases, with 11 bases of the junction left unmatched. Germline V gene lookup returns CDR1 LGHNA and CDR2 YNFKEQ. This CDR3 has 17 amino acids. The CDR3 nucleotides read TGTGCCAGCAGCCTCCGCGGGGGAGGGGAGGACACCGGGGAGCTGTTTTTT. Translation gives CASSLRGGGEDTGELFF.

The CDR3 DNA follows: TGTGCCAGCAGCTTATTACCCAGGACTAGCGGGAGTGTTACGGAGCTGTTTTTT. Protein sequence: CASSLLPRTSGSVTELFF. The chain uses TRBV7-3 and TRBJ2-2, with 13 bases lining up with TRBD2. The CDR3 runs to 18 residues. The V segment lost 2 bases and the J segment 10 bases; nucleotides outside the gene matches: 13. Germline assignment: CDR1 SGHTA and CDR2 FQGTGA. Using reference TRBV7-3 and TRBJ2-2 for the parts outside the CDR3, the full variable domain is GAGVSQTPSNKVTEKGKYVELRCDPISGHTALYWYRQSLGQGPEFLIYFQGTGAADDSGLPNDRFFAVRPEGSVSTLKIQRTERGDSAVYLCASSLLPRTSGSVTELFFGEGSRLTVL.

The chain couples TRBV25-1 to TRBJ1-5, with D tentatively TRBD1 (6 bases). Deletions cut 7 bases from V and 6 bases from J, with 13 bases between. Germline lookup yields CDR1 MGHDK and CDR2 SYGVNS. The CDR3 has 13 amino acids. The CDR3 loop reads CASTGGQGQPQHF. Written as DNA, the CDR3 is TGTGCCAGCACGGGGGGCCAGGGTCAGCCCCAGCATTTT. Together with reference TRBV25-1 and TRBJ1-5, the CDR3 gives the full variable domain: EADIYQTPRYLVIGTGKKITLECSQTMGHDKMYWYQQDPGMELHLIHYSYGVNSTEKGDLSSESTVSRIRTEHFPLTLESARPSHTSQYLCASTGGQGQPQHFGDGTRLSIL.

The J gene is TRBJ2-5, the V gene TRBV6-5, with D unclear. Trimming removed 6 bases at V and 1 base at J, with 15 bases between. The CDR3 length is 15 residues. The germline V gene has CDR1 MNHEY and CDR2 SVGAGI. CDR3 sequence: CASRRTLVSQETQYF. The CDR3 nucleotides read TGTGCCAGCAGACGTACCCTGGTCAGCCAAGAGACCCAGTACTTC.

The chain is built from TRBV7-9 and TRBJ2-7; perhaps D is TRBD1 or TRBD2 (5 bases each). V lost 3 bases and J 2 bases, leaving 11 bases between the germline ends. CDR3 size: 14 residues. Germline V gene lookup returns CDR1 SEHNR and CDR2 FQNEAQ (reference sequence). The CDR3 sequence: CASSFGATAYEQYF. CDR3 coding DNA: TGTGCCAGCAGCTTCGGGGCGACAGCCTACGAGCAGTACTTC.

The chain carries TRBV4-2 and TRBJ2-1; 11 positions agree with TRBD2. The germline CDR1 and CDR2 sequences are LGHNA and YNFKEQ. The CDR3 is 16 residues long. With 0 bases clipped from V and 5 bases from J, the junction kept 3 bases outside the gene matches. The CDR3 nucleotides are TGTGCCAGCAGCCAAGAGGGGGGACTAGCGGACAATGAGCAGTTCTTC. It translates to CASSQEGGLADNEQFF.

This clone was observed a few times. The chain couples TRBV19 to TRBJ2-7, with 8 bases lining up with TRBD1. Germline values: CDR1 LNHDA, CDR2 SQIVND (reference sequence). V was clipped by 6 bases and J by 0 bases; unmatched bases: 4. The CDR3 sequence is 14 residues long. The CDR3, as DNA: TGTGCCAGTAGCCGGGACAGGTACTCCTACGAGCAGTACTTC. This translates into CASSRDRYSYEQYF.

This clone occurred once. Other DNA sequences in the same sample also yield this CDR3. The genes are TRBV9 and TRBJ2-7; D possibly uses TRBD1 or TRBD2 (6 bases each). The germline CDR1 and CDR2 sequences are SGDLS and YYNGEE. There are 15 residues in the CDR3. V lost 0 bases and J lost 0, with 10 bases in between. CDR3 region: CASSVGGASSYEQYF. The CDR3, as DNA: TGTGCCAGCAGCGTAGGGGGGGCCTCCTCCTACGAGCAGTACTTC.

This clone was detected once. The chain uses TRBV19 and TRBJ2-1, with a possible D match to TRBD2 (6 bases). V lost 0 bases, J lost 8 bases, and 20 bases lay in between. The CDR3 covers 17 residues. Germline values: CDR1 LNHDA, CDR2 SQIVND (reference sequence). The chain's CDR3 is CASSIEASALGYDEQFF. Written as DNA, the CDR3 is TGTGCCAGTAGTATAGAAGCTAGCGCGCTGGGATACGATGAGCAGTTCTTC.